Below are 25 T cell receptor beta chains sequenced from a single sample in a study of T cell responses to AZD1222 COVID-19 vaccine. Measured with immunoSEQ multiplex PCR; TCRdb has only the in-frame clones, and not every one. The top ten clones hold approximately 15% of a sample with fewer than 150,000 clones, approximately 86% of them seen once. The starting material was peripheral blood, obtained 28 days after the second AZD1222 dose. All receptors come from an adult who received the AZD1222 COVID-19 vaccine.

CDR3 sequence: CASSLTAGDYGYTF. CDR3 DNA: TGTGCCAGCAGTCTTACCGCTGGCGACTATGGCTACACCTTC. The V gene is TRBV6-5, the J gene TRBJ1-2; D is ambiguous. Trimming cost V 5 bases and J 3 bases, with 13 bases left between them. This CDR3 has 14 amino acids. The germline V gene encodes CDR1 MNHEY and CDR2 SVGAGI.

The chain links TRBV19 to TRBJ1-1, with a weak D call TRBD1 (5 bases). The V gene's germline CDR1 is LNHDA and CDR2 SQIVND (reference sequence). The CDR3 is made up of 11 amino acids. Deletions cut 3 bases from V and 6 bases from J, with 5 bases between. The CDR3, as DNA: TGTGCCAGTAGTATGGGGGCTGAAGCTTTCTTT. This translates into CASSMGAEAFF.

This clone appeared a single time. The chain couples TRBV5-6 to TRBJ1-5; D unresolved. This CDR3 contains 12 residues. V lost 0 bases and J 6 bases, leaving 4 bases between the germline ends. Per the germline V gene, CDR1 is SGHDT and CDR2 is YYEEEE. CDR3 nucleotides: TGTGCCAGCAGCTTGGGTGCTCAGCCCCAGCATTTT. Translating gives CASSLGAQPQHF.

CDR3 sequence: CASSYSSGYENTEAFF. CDR3 DNA sequence: TGTGCCAGCAGTTACTCCTCAGGTTACGAGAACACTGAAGCTTTCTTT. The V gene is TRBV6-5, the J gene TRBJ1-1; D is unclear. Trimming pared 0 bases from V and 1 base from J, leaving 12 bases between. CDR1 and CDR2 from the germline V gene are MNHEY and SVGAGI. The CDR3 contains 16 residues.

The chain employs TRBV3-1 (or the pseudogene TRBV3-2) and TRBJ1-2; no clear D gene. Per the germline V gene, CDR1 is LGHDT and CDR2 is YNNKEL (reference sequence). Trimming left V 1 base short and J 2 bases short, with 8 bases between. The CDR3 has 14 amino acids. The CDR3 DNA follows: TGTGCCAGCAGCCAAGGACACGGGAACTATGGCTACACCTTC. This encodes CASSQGHGNYGYTF.

V and J are TRBV6-5 and TRBJ1-2; D uncertain. The V gene's germline CDR1 is MNHEY and CDR2 SVGAGI. There are 14 residues in the CDR3. V gave up 0 bases and J gave up 7 bases, with 12 bases separating them. CDR3 sequence (DNA): TGTGCCAGCAGTTACTCGAGCGGGCTCGGTGGCTACACCTTC. Translated, it gives CASSYSSGLGGYTF.

The chain has TRBV5-6 and TRBJ1-2; D is possibly TRBD1 (5 bases). This CDR3 comprises 13 residues. CDR1 and CDR2 from the germline V gene are SGHDT and YYEEEE. V lost 6 bases and J 2 bases, leaving 11 bases between the germline ends. The CDR3 region is CASNRIQNYGYTF. In nucleotides, the CDR3 is TGTGCCAGCAACAGGATACAAAACTATGGCTACACCTTC.

The rearrangement links TRBV13 to TRBJ1-5, with 8 bases lining up with TRBD1. Trimming removed 4 bases from V and 7 bases from J; junction bases left unmatched: 9. This CDR3 has 15 residues. Germline V gene data show CDR1 as PRHDT and CDR2 as FYEKMQ (reference sequence). The CDR3 nucleotides are TGTGCCAGCAGCTCGAAAGGACAGGGTAGGCAGCCCCAGCATTTT. Amino acid sequence: CASSSKGQGRQPQHF.

The rearrangement links TRBV7-3 to TRBJ2-3; a weak D match, TRBD1 (5 bases). CDR1 and CDR2 (germline): SGHTA, FQGTGA. V gave up 4 bases and J gave up 1 base, with 12 bases separating them. This CDR3 region has 15 residues. CDR3 amino acids: CASSSLGAGTDTQYF. Written as DNA, the CDR3 is TGTGCCAGCAGCTCCCTAGGGGCGGGCACAGATACGCAGTATTTT. The variable domain in full, with the rest retrieved from reference TRBV7-3 and TRBJ2-3, is GAGVSQTPSNKVTEKGKYVELRCDPISGHTALYWYRQSLGQGPEFLIYFQGTGAADDSGLPNDRFFAVRPEGSVSTLKIQRTERGDSAVYLCASSSLGAGTDTQYFGPGTRLTVL.

In this sample, this clone turned up a few times. The chain has TRBV28 and TRBJ2-7; perhaps TRBD1 as D (5 bases). The CDR3 totals 16 residues. V gave up 5 bases and J gave up 0 bases, with 17 bases separating them. CDR1 is MDHEN and CDR2 is SYDVKM in the germline V gene. CDR3 DNA sequence: TGTGCCAGCAGTCTCGGTAGGGGTCCTTCCTCCTACGAGCAGTACTTC. This encodes CASSLGRGPSSYEQYF.

The chain is built from TRBV6-5 and TRBJ2-7, with unresolved D. Trimming removed 0 bases at V and 5 bases at J, with 14 bases between. CDR3 size: 15 residues. Germline loops: CDR1 MNHEY, CDR2 SVGAGI. CDR3 loop: CASSYSVGVQNEQYF. The DNA of the CDR3 is TGTGCCAGCAGTTACTCGGTCGGAGTGCAGAACGAGCAGTACTTC.

This CDR3 reads CASNQHTFASSCTF. In nucleotides, the CDR3 is TGTGCCAGTAACCAGCACACCTTCGCCAGCTCATGTACCTTC. The rearrangement links TRBV19 to TRBJ1-2; D is undetermined. Trimming cost V 7 bases and J 14 bases, with 26 bases left between them. This CDR3 contains 14 residues. Germline V lookup: CDR1 LNHDA, CDR2 SQIVND (reference sequence).

The V gene is TRBV5-1, the J gene TRBJ2-7; 10 bases are shared with TRBD1. CDR3 size: 17 residues. CDR1 is SGHRS and CDR2 is YFSETQ in the germline V gene. Trimming at V came to 4 bases and at J to 0 bases, leaving 10 bases not matched to a gene. CDR3 in amino acids: CASSQPGQGSYSYEQYF. CDR3 sequence (DNA): TGCGCCAGCAGCCAGCCGGGACAGGGGAGTTACTCCTACGAGCAGTACTTC.

The rearrangement links TRBV27 to TRBJ2-7, with 8 nucleotides matching TRBD1. This CDR3 contains 15 residues. V shed 5 bases, J shed 2 bases, and the junction held 8 bases outside the gene matches. The germline V gene has CDR1 MNHEY and CDR2 SMNVEV (reference sequence). The CDR3 protein is CASSRAGTGTYEQYF. Written as DNA, the CDR3 is TGTGCCAGCAGTCGAGCCGGGACAGGCACCTACGAGCAGTACTTC.

V gene TRBV27 combines with J gene TRBJ2-3; no clear D gene. V was clipped by 2 bases and J by 2 bases, with 11 bases between them. CDR1 is MNHEY and CDR2 is SMNVEV in the germline V gene (reference sequence). This CDR3 contains 15 residues. The CDR3 DNA follows: TGTGCCAGCAGTTTAGACTGGCAGCCCACAGATACGCAGTATTTT. It specifies CASSLDWQPTDTQYF.

The CDR3 DNA follows: TGTGCCAGCAGCTTAGTCGCGGGGTTGGTCGACACTGAAGCTTTCTTT. The encoded protein is CASSLVAGLVDTEAFF. This sequence joins TRBV7-6 and TRBJ1-1, with D uncertain. The CDR3 totals 16 residues. Trimming removed 1 base at V and 3 bases at J, with 15 bases between. The V gene's germline CDR1 is SGHVS and CDR2 FNYEAQ.

This clone has a handful of counts. This chain joins TRBV7-9 and TRBJ2-7, with D unresolved. Germline CDR1 reads SEHNR; CDR2 reads FQNEAQ (reference sequence). CDR3 length: 12 amino acids. V lost 11 bases, J lost 0 bases, and 11 bases lay in between. The CDR3, as DNA: TGTGCCGGAAGTGGCACCTCCTACGAGCAGTACTTC. The encoded protein is CAGSGTSYEQYF.

This chain uses TRBV5-4 with TRBJ2-5; either TRBD1 or TRBD2 may supply D (5 bases each). CDR1 is SGHNT, CDR2 YYREEE, per germline (reference sequence). The V and J ends lost 9 bases and 3 bases respectively, with 15 bases between them. The CDR3 consists of 13 residues. CDR3 sequence: CAIEGSREETQYF. CDR3 in DNA: TGTGCCATAGAGGGGTCCCGGGAAGAGACCCAGTACTTC.

The CDR3 region is CASSTGGHEAFF. CDR3 nucleotides: TGTGCCAGTAGTACGGGGGGACACGAAGCTTTCTTT. The chain carries TRBV19 and TRBJ1-1, with D possibly matching TRBD1 (6 bases). V was shortened by 4 bases and J by 8 bases, with 11 bases between the two germline ends. CDR1 and CDR2 from the germline V gene are LNHDA and SQIVND (reference sequence). The CDR3 has 12 residues.

The rearrangement links TRBV29-1 to TRBJ1-2, with D uncertain. The CDR3 extends over 13 amino acids. Trimming pared 3 bases from V and 0 bases from J, leaving 8 bases between. Germline CDR1 and CDR2: SQVTM and ANQGSEA. CDR3 nucleotides: TGCAGCGTTGAGGAACAGTCTAACTATGGCTACACCTTC. Protein product: CSVEEQSNYGYTF.

This clone has just a few counts. The same CDR3 also results from other DNA sequences found in this sample. The chain couples TRBV7-9 to TRBJ1-4, with D hard to call. CDR3 length: 15 amino acids. V was clipped by 0 bases and J by 2 bases, with 7 bases between them. Germline V gene sequence: CDR1 SEHNR, CDR2 FQNEAQ (reference sequence). CDR3 bases: TGTGCCAGCAGCTTAGCGGTAGGGACTAATGAAAAACTGTTTTTT. Its protein is CASSLAVGTNEKLFF.

This clone was detected once. V usage is TRBV6-2 or TRBV6-3 and J usage is TRBJ1-5; unclear D gene. V lost 2 bases to trimming and J lost 7 bases, with 15 bases between them. Looked up from germline, CDR1 is MNHEY and CDR2 is SVGEGT. The CDR3 runs 15 residues. CDR3 protein: CASSYLRQVLQPQHF. Here the CDR3 DNA reads TGTGCCAGCAGTTACCTACGGCAGGTTCTCCAGCCCCAGCATTTT.

The rearrangement joins TRBV27 to TRBJ1-2; D possibly corresponds to TRBD1 (6 bases). With 5 bases removed from V and 8 bases from J, the gap between germline ends came to 15 bases. From germline, CDR1 is MNHEY and CDR2 SMNVEV (reference sequence). The CDR3 has 13 residues. The CDR3 loop reads CASSGGGGLGYTF. CDR3 DNA sequence: TGTGCCAGCAGTGGAGGTGGGGGGCTGGGCTACACCTTC.

This clone came up a few times. The rearrangement joins TRBV3-1 (or the pseudogene TRBV3-2) to TRBJ1-5, with TRBD1 identical over 7 bases. With 2 bases clipped from V and 6 bases from J, the junction kept 4 bases outside the gene matches. Germline V lookup: CDR1 LGHDT, CDR2 YNNKEL (reference sequence). This CDR3 is built from 14 residues. CDR3 amino acids: CASSQMGQSQPQHF. The CDR3 DNA sequence: TGTGCCAGCAGCCAAATGGGACAGAGTCAGCCCCAGCATTTT.

The chain joins TRBV28 to TRBJ2-7; TRBD1 might be the D (6 bases). Germline-derived CDR1 and CDR2 are MDHEN and SYDVKM. This CDR3 comprises 13 residues. The germline V and J ends were trimmed by 7 bases and 2 bases, with 12 bases remaining between them. The CDR3 sequence: CASKVTGTYEQYF. The CDR3 DNA follows: TGTGCCAGCAAAGTGACAGGAACCTACGAGCAGTACTTC.